This T cell receptor (beta chain) was captured in a study of T cell repertoires in cytomegalovirus infection. From the reads, TCRdb called clonotypes with MiXCR, one entry per CDR3 protein. This table holds approximately 990,000 distinct CDR3 sequences, 25% to 40% found once. With regard to this clonotype: Its antigen is unknown. The junction does not match germline at one end; this may be a read error.

CDR3 length: 15 amino acids. Source: cultured CD8+ T cells from PBMCs, taken from culture after CMV antigen stimulation. This rearrangement joins TRBV5-3 to TRBJ1-5, with D possibly being TRBD1 (5 bases). TRBV5-3 is an ORF, with its function uncertain. This clonotype originated in a human donor in good health (CMV status not recorded). Some clones in this sample may be carry-over from other donors' samples. This CDR3 reads CASSFEGRRDQPQHF. CDR3 nucleotides: TGTGCCAGCAGCTTCGAGGGGCGACGTGATCAGCCCCAGCATTTT.